This TCR beta chain stems from a study of post-analysis software for immune sequencing data. Study-level findings and limits: Roughly five TRBV segments appeared more often in patients than in controls, and TRBV5-6, TRBV5-1 and TRBV20-1 were among these.

Libraries were made from TCR beta cDNA, and they carried unique molecular identifiers. TCRdb re-derived calls from the PCR reads in MiXCR, one entry per CDR3 protein. This sample has around 440,000 distinct CDR3 sequences, with around 40% found just once. V was clipped by 3 bases and J by 2 bases, with 10 bases between them. The CDR3 has 13 amino acids. Germline CDR1 is SQVTM and CDR2 is ANQGSEA. Notes on this clonotype: The antigen remains undetermined.

Sequencing input: blood. The receptor was isolated from a girl aged 5 to 17 with multiple sclerosis. The J gene is TRBJ1-2, the V gene TRBV29-1; possible D gene TRBD1, 5 bases. In nucleotides, the CDR3 is TGCAGCGTTGATAGTGGGGCCAACTATGGCTACACCTTC. Protein sequence: CSVDSGANYGYTF. Drawing the rest from reference TRBV29-1 and TRBJ1-2, the complete variable domain is SAVISQKPSRDICQRGTSLTIQCQVDSQVTMMFWYRQQPGQSLTLIATANQGSEATYESGFVIDKFPISRPNLTFSTLTVSNMSPEDSSIYLCSVDSGANYGYTFGSGTRLTVV.